One sample yielded the 25 T cell receptor beta chains listed below, sequenced in a study of blood T cell repertoires in COVID-19. Assay used: immunoSEQ multiplex PCR; TCRdb lists only in-frame clones, some missing. The top ten hold about 3.7% of the sample, which has under 200,000 clones, about four fifths seen once. The sequenced sample was PBMCs or T cells enriched from blood (not recorded which). The receptors stem from a woman aged 55-69 years who had recovered from COVID-19.

The rearrangement uses TRBV3-1 (or the pseudogene TRBV3-2) and TRBJ2-4; TRBD1 aligns across 8 bases. Trimming at V came to 1 base and at J to 0 bases, leaving 5 bases not matched to a gene. This CDR3 has 17 amino acids. The V gene's germline CDR1 is LGHDT and CDR2 YNNKEL (reference sequence). CDR3 sequence: CASSQVGGTGAKNIQYF. DNA of the CDR3: TGTGCCAGCAGCCAAGTTGGTGGGACAGGAGCCAAAAACATTCAGTACTTC.

The chain links TRBV9 to TRBJ2-5; TRBD2 matches at 13 bases. This CDR3 has 17 amino acids. The germline CDR1 and CDR2 sequences are SGDLS and YYNGEE. The ends lost 0 bases at V and 1 base at J; junction bases unmatched: 3. Here the CDR3 reads CASSVGTSGGLQETQYF. The DNA for the CDR3 is TGTGCCAGCAGCGTAGGGACTAGCGGGGGCCTCCAAGAGACCCAGTACTTC.

The J gene is TRBJ2-2, the V gene TRBV27; 7 bases agree with TRBD1. V lost 2 bases to trimming and J lost 6 bases; unmatched junction nucleotides: 9. Germline V gives CDR1 MNHEY, CDR2 SMNVEV (reference sequence). The CDR3 sequence is 16 residues long. The CDR3 spells CASSLASLQGPGELFF. The CDR3 nucleotides are TGTGCCAGCAGTTTAGCATCTTTACAGGGGCCCGGGGAGCTGTTTTTT.

This clone has more than one count but fewer than ten. The chain employs TRBV14 and TRBJ2-3, with TRBD1 matching 9 bases. The length of the CDR3 is 14 residues. Trimming cost V 3 bases and J 4 bases; bases outside gene matches: 2. Germline lookup yields CDR1 SGHDN and CDR2 FVKESK. CDR3 protein: CASSHNRGPDTQYF. CDR3 bases: TGTGCCAGCAGCCATAACAGGGGGCCAGATACGCAGTATTTT. Variable domain in full (rest from reference TRBV14 and TRBJ2-3): EAGVTQFPSHSVIEKGQTVTLRCDPISGHDNLYWYRRVMGKEIKFLLHFVKESKQDESGMPNNRFLAERTGGTYSTLKVQPAELEDSGVYFCASSHNRGPDTQYFGPGTRLTVL.

The chain uses TRBV4-1 and TRBJ2-7, with D perhaps matching TRBD1 (6 bases). V was shortened by 1 base and J by 3 bases, with 10 bases between the two germline ends. This CDR3 spans 14 amino acids. Germline V lookup: CDR1 MGHRA, CDR2 YSYEKL. The CDR3 loop is CASSQAFRGYEQYF. The DNA of the CDR3 is TGCGCCAGCAGCCAAGCATTCAGGGGCTACGAGCAGTACTTC.

To note about this clone: The identical CDR3 is also encoded by other nucleotide sequences in the sample. V gene TRBV6-5 combines with J gene TRBJ1-1, with TRBD1 as a possible D gene (5 bases). V gave up 0 bases and J gave up 7 bases, with 6 bases separating them. The CDR3 contains 12 residues. Germline CDR1 is MNHEY and CDR2 is SVGAGI. The CDR3 DNA sequence: TGTGCCAGCAGTTACTCCAGGGATGAAGCTTTCTTT. Residues: CASSYSRDEAFF.

This clone was seen once. This chain connects TRBV13 to TRBJ1-2; a possible D gene is TRBD1 (6 bases). V dropped 1 base and J dropped 3 bases, with 18 bases sitting between them. Germline V lookup: CDR1 PRHDT, CDR2 FYEKMQ (reference sequence). This CDR3 comprises 17 residues. The CDR3 spells CASSLAQGIFIDYGYTF. Written as DNA, the CDR3 is TGTGCCAGCAGCTTAGCCCAGGGGATTTTTATTGACTATGGCTACACCTTC.

The chain employs TRBV2 and TRBJ2-7; possibly TRBD2 for D (6 bases). This CDR3 spans 13 amino acids. The V end lost 6 bases, the J end lost 4 bases, and 13 bases lay between the germline ends. Germline CDR1 is SNHLY and CDR2 is FYNNEI. This CDR3 is CASREGEGYEQYF. The CDR3 nucleotides read TGTGCCAGCAGGGAGGGAGAGGGGTACGAGCAGTACTTC.

Comment on this clone: Distinct nucleotide sequences in the sample also encode this CDR3. The rearrangement uses TRBV19 and TRBJ2-5; TRBD2 matches 9 bases. V lost 3 bases, J lost 5 bases, and 7 bases stayed unmatched. The CDR3 has 15 residues. Germline V gene data show CDR1 as LNHDA and CDR2 as SQIVND (reference sequence). The CDR3 DNA reads TGTGCCAGTAGTATTCGGGCGGGGGGGCCCGAGACCCAGTACTTC. Encoded protein: CASSIRAGGPETQYF. Based on the CDR3 plus reference TRBV19 and TRBJ2-5, the full variable domain is DGGITQSPKYLFRKEGQNVTLSCEQNLNHDAMYWYRQDPGQGLRLIYYSQIVNDFQKGDIAEGYSVSREKKESFPLTVTSAQKNPTAFYLCASSIRAGGPETQYFGPGTRLLVL.

This clone showed up just once. V usage is TRBV12-3 or TRBV12-4 and J usage is TRBJ1-1; the D is unclear. The CDR3 is made up of 12 amino acids. Trimming took 8 bases from V and 8 from J, leaving 15 bases between them. The CDR3 DNA reads TGTGCCAGCGGAAGGACTCTACGGGAAGCTTTCTTT. It is translated as CASGRTLREAFF.

The chain recombines TRBV2 with TRBJ1-2; the match to TRBD1 covers 7 bases. There are 12 residues in the CDR3. Germline V gives CDR1 SNHLY, CDR2 FYNNEI. V trimming: 6 bases; J trimming: 9 bases; junction bases outside the gene matches: 7. The CDR3 nucleotides read TGTGCCAGCAGAGGTAGGGGGCTAAGCTACACCTTC. It translates to CASRGRGLSYTF.

The V call is TRBV4-2, the J call TRBJ1-1; D gene uncertain. The CDR3 contains 13 residues. The V and J ends lost 2 bases and 4 bases respectively, with 8 bases between them. Germline V gene lookup returns CDR1 LGHNA and CDR2 YNFKEQ. The CDR3 is CASSQQQSTEAFF. Written as DNA, the CDR3 is TGTGCCAGCAGCCAACAACAAAGCACTGAAGCTTTCTTT.

This chain joins TRBV5-4 and TRBJ2-3; the D gene is possibly TRBD2 (7 bases). V was clipped by 2 bases and J by 4 bases, with 14 bases between them. Germline CDR1 and CDR2: SGHNT and YYREEE (reference sequence). This CDR3 region has 15 residues. This chain's CDR3 is CASSLFRGAPDTQYF. Here the CDR3 DNA reads TGTGCCAGCAGCTTATTTCGGGGGGCCCCAGATACGCAGTATTTT.

This chain uses TRBV6-5 with TRBJ1-6; the D gene is possibly TRBD1 (6 bases). Germline V gene lookup returns CDR1 MNHEY and CDR2 SVGAGI. The V end was cut by 6 bases, the J end by 9 bases, with 18 bases between. This CDR3 comprises 15 residues. In nucleotides, the CDR3 is TGTGCCAGCAGAGCCGACTGGGGGGGCAGTTCACCCCTCCACTTT. As protein: CASRADWGGSSPLHF.

The V call is TRBV11-3, the J call TRBJ2-1; D gene uncertain. The V and J ends lost 0 bases and 3 bases respectively, with 6 bases between them. Germline V gene lookup returns CDR1 SGHNT and CDR2 YENEEA. The CDR3 has 14 residues. The CDR3 bases are TGTGCCAGCAGCTTAGAAGACAACTACAATGAGCAGTTCTTC. It specifies CASSLEDNYNEQFF.

The rearrangement links TRBV7-3 to TRBJ2-1, with 9 bases matching TRBD2. CDR3 length: 15 amino acids. The germline CDR1 and CDR2 sequences are SGHTA and FQGTGA. Trimming cost V 6 bases and J 3 bases; bases outside gene matches: 6. In nucleotides, the CDR3 is TGTGCCAGCAGTTTTAGCGGGGGAAACTACAATGAGCAGTTCTTC. Encoded protein: CASSFSGGNYNEQFF.

This clone occurred many times. This rearrangement joins TRBV6-5 to TRBJ2-7; perhaps TRBD1 as D (6 bases). This CDR3 has 12 amino acids. Trimming pared 5 bases from V and 3 bases from J, leaving 8 bases between. From germline, CDR1 is MNHEY and CDR2 SVGAGI. DNA of the CDR3: TGTGCCAGCAGTCTACAGGGCTACGAGCAGTACTTC. It yields the protein CASSLQGYEQYF.

The rearrangement links TRBV11-3 to TRBJ2-2, with 7 positions matching TRBD2. V trimming: 5 bases; J trimming: 3 bases; junction bases outside the gene matches: 6. CDR3 length: 15 amino acids. The germline V gene has CDR1 SGHNT and CDR2 YENEEA. This CDR3 is CASSTGGRDTGELFF. In DNA form, the CDR3 reads TGTGCCAGCAGCACCGGGGGGAGGGACACCGGGGAGCTGTTTTTT.

The count of this clone is one. The chain combines TRBV29-1 with TRBJ1-2, with D unclear. Germline V lookup: CDR1 SQVTM, CDR2 ANQGSEA. The CDR3 runs 10 residues. In DNA form, the CDR3 reads TGCGCGTCACTGGGAGATGGCTACACCTTC. Translated, it gives CASLGDGYTF.

This clone was counted only a few times. The chain combines TRBV2 with TRBJ1-6; D may be TRBD1 (5 bases). V was clipped by 4 bases and J by 8 bases, with 12 bases between them. CDR1 SNHLY and CDR2 FYNNEI come from the germline V gene. This CDR3 is 14 amino acids long. The CDR3 bases are TGTGCCAGCAGTGCGACAGCGAAATATTCACCCCTCCACTTT. It codes for CASSATAKYSPLHF.

This sequence joins TRBV5-4 and TRBJ1-2, with D tentatively TRBD1 (6 bases). The V gene's germline CDR1 is SGHNT and CDR2 YYREEE (reference sequence). The CDR3 totals 13 residues. Between the trimmed V and J ends, which lost 4 bases and 7 bases, there was a span of 14 bases. The CDR3 here is CASSPAGASGYTF. The CDR3 DNA reads as TGTGCCAGCAGCCCAGCGGGGGCGAGTGGCTACACCTTC.

The CDR3 loop is CAIEPQGKNQPQHF. The CDR3 bases are TGTGCCATTGAGCCCCAGGGAAAGAATCAGCCCCAGCATTTT. J is TRBJ1-5 and V is TRBV28, with a tentative D call TRBD1 (5 bases). The CDR3 has 14 residues. The ends were cut back, 10 bases at V and 4 bases at J, with 17 bases in the middle. Germline loops: CDR1 MDHEN, CDR2 SYDVKM. Full variable domain (rest looked up from reference TRBV28 and TRBJ1-5): DVKVTQSSRYLVKRTGEKVFLECVQDMDHENMFWYRQDPGLGLRLIYFSYDVKMKEKGDIPEGYSVSREKKERFSLILESASTNQTSMYLCAIEPQGKNQPQHFGDGTRLSIL.

CDR3 coding DNA: TGTGCCAGCAGTTTATCCCTGGGCATAGGGAGCTCTGGGGCCAACGTCCTGACTTTC. Its translation: CASSLSLGIGSSGANVLTF. The V call is TRBV27, the J call TRBJ2-6, with a tentative D call TRBD2 (5 bases). The V end lost 0 bases, the J end lost 0 bases, and 15 bases lay between the germline ends. The CDR3 contains 19 residues. CDR1 is MNHEY and CDR2 is SMNVEV in the germline V gene (reference sequence).

The rearrangement joins TRBV18 to TRBJ1-1; D is unclear. This CDR3 has 15 residues. From germline, CDR1 is KGHSH and CDR2 LQKENI. Between the trimmed V and J ends, which lost 0 bases and 0 bases, there was a span of 8 bases. In DNA form, the CDR3 reads TGTGCCAGCTCACCACCAGTCGGGTTGAACACTGAAGCTTTCTTT. Protein sequence: CASSPPVGLNTEAFF.

This clone was seen just once. This specimen includes other DNA sequences encoding the same CDR3. The V gene is TRBV12-3 or TRBV12-4, the J gene TRBJ1-2; TRBD1 aligns across 7 bases. Trimming at V came to 6 bases and at J to 4 bases, leaving 5 bases not matched to a gene. This CDR3 comprises 13 residues. The CDR3 here is CASSRTGAYGYTF. The CDR3 DNA reads TGTGCCAGCAGCAGAACAGGGGCCTATGGCTACACCTTC.